This T cell receptor (beta chain) was recorded in a study of blood T cell repertoires in COVID-19. The wider study: Some COVID-19 samples were acute and others convalescent; all came from the United States, Italy and Spain. Nucleic acid was either cDNA or gDNA, and it came from T cells, B-cell-depleted T cells, or PBMCs.

Authors' methods: Reference gene primer amplification in the assay estimated nucleated cell counts. TCRdb keeps only in-frame clones here, not all; method: immunoSEQ multiplex PCR. D and trimming come from the DNA, and the V and J calls and clone size come from that table. The table records approximately 40,000 clones, about 89% of them present only once. This TCR was recovered from a human donor in a cohort sampled during active COVID-19. Sequenced material: peripheral blood.

The DNA for the CDR3 is TGCGCCAGCGAAATCAGGGAGGGAGCCGGGGAGCTGTTTTTT. Its translation is CASEIREGAGELFF. The rearrangement joins TRBV4-3 to TRBJ2-2; TRBD2 matches 7 bases. The CDR3 is made up of 14 amino acids. Germline CDR1 is LGHNA and CDR2 is YSLEER. Trimming removed 8 bases from V and 6 bases from J; junction bases left unmatched: 9.